A selection of T cell receptor beta chains follows, all from one sample in a study of cytomegalovirus exposure and HLA in healthy donors. Sequenced by immunoSEQ multiplex PCR; TCRdb stores in-frame clones only, minus some. This table holds hundreds of thousands of clones, approximately 84% found once. Sequences were obtained from PBMCs. These receptors were taken from a girl aged 2 to 10 in good health and CMV-seronegative. CDR3s include the opening cysteine and the closing phenylalanine or tryptophan. A D gene is named only where the DNA matches it firmly. Where a row states a size, it is once, few, many or the class of an expanded clone; other rows omit it.

D: .; V: TRBV7-3; size: .; J: TRBJ1-4; DNA: TGTGCCAGCACCCTCGATGAAAAACTGTTTTTT; CDR3: CASTLDEKLFF
D: .; V: TRBV28; size: .; J: TRBJ2-7; DNA: TGTGCCAGCAGTTTATCCGGCGGACGGGGATACGAGCAGTACTTC; CDR3: CASSLSGGRGYEQYF
D: .; V: TRBV6-1; size: .; J: TRBJ1-2; DNA: TGTGCCAGCAGTGAGGTCAGGGTCCATGGCTACACCTTC; CDR3: CASSEVRVHGYTF
D: TRBD2; V: TRBV2; size: .; J: TRBJ2-5; DNA: TGTGCCAGCAGTGGGGGGACTAGCATCCAAGAGACCCAGTACTTC; CDR3: CASSGGTSIQETQYF
D: .; V: TRBV29-1; size: .; J: TRBJ1-1; DNA: TGCAGCGTCAGGATCGCTGAAGCTTTCTTT; CDR3: CSVRIAEAFF
D: TRBD2; V: TRBV6-5; size: .; J: TRBJ2-1; DNA: TGTGCCAGCAGATCCTATAGCGGGGTATTGGATGAGCAGTTCTTC; CDR3: CASRSYSGVLDEQFF
D: TRBD2; V: TRBV9; size: .; J: TRBJ2-5; DNA: TGTGCCAGCAGCGTAGGGAGCGGGGGGGCCGTGGAGCAGTACTTC; CDR3: CASSVGSGGAVEQYF
D: .; V: TRBV29-1; size: .; J: TRBJ2-1; DNA: TGCAGCGTTCTGTGGTACGGTAACTACAATGAGCAGTTCTTC; CDR3: CSVLWYGNYNEQFF
D: .; V: TRBV30; size: .; J: TRBJ2-2; DNA: TGTGCCTGGAGTACGAGGGGGCCGGGGGTGACCGGGGAGCTGTTTTTT; CDR3: CAWSTRGPGVTGELFF
D: .; V: TRBV5-4; size: .; J: TRBJ2-2; DNA: TGTGCCAGCAGTAATGGGGGGTTGAACACCGGGGAGCTGTTTTTT; CDR3: CASSNGGLNTGELFF
D: .; V: TRBV5-1; size: .; J: TRBJ2-5; DNA: TGCGCCAGCAGCTTGTACAGACAAGAGACCCAGTACTTC; CDR3: CASSLYRQETQYF
D: .; V: TRBV27; size: .; J: TRBJ1-4; DNA: TGTGCCAGCAGTTTCATCCCCCTGCGCGTTGAAAAACTGTTTTTT; CDR3: CASSFIPLRVEKLFF
D: TRBD1; V: TRBV18; size: .; J: TRBJ2-6; DNA: TGTGCCAGCTCACCACAGGGGGCGAGCTCTGGGGCCAACGTCCTGACTTTC; CDR3: CASSPQGASSGANVLTF
D: TRBD1; V: TRBV6-6; size: .; J: TRBJ2-3; DNA: TGTGCCAGCAGTTCCCGGACAGGGGGCGTTGAAGATACGCAGTATTTT; CDR3: CASSSRTGGVEDTQYF
D: .; V: TRBV5-8; size: .; J: TRBJ1-1; DNA: TGTGCCAGCAGCCGGATCGGGAACGCGATATATAGGAACACTGAAGCTTTCTTT; CDR3: CASSRIGNAIYRNTEAFF
D: .; V: TRBV7-7; size: .; J: TRBJ2-5; DNA: TGTGCCAGCAGCACCGGGGGTCAAGAGACCCAGTACTTC; CDR3: CASSTGGQETQYF
D: TRBD2; V: TRBV4-1; size: .; J: TRBJ2-3; DNA: TGCGCCAGCAGCCAAGGGGCCGGGACTAGCGGTACAGATACGCAGTATTTT; CDR3: CASSQGAGTSGTDTQYF
D: TRBD1; V: TRBV5-1; size: .; J: TRBJ1-1; DNA: TGCGCCAGCAGCTTGTCCCCTTCTTGGACAGGGACAGAAGCTTTCTTT; CDR3: CASSLSPSWTGTEAFF
D: .; V: TRBV7-9; size: .; J: TRBJ2-3; DNA: TGTGCCAGCAGCTTAGCGGGAGGCACAGATACGCAGTATTTT; CDR3: CASSLAGGTDTQYF
D: .; V: TRBV6-5; size: .; J: TRBJ2-5; DNA: TGTGCCAGCAGCCGACTACCCCGATCCCAAGAGACCCAGTACTTC; CDR3: CASSRLPRSQETQYF
D: .; V: TRBV6-9; size: few; J: TRBJ1-5; DNA: TGTGCCAGCAAACAGGGACGGCCCCAGCATTTT; CDR3: CASKQGRPQHF
D: .; V: TRBV6-6; size: .; J: TRBJ1-1; DNA: TGTGCCAGCACCCATGGGGGGGTGGTAACTGAAGCTTTCTTT; CDR3: CASTHGGVVTEAFF
D: .; V: TRBV27; size: .; J: TRBJ1-1; DNA: TGTGCCAGCAGTTTATACCGGAGCACTGAAGCTTTCTTT; CDR3: CASSLYRSTEAFF
D: TRBD2; V: TRBV7-9; size: .; J: TRBJ2-7; DNA: TGTGCCAGCAGACCTGGACTAGCGGGAGGTTCCGGCTCCTACGAGCAGTACTTC; CDR3: CASRPGLAGGSGSYEQYF
D: TRBD2; V: TRBV11-1; size: .; J: TRBJ2-7; DNA: TGTGCCAGCAGCTCAGTACCCCCCGGACTAGCGGGTCCCTACGAGCAGTACTTC; CDR3: CASSSVPPGLAGPYEQYF
D: TRBD2; V: TRBV15; size: .; J: TRBJ2-5; DNA: TGTGCCACCAGCATACGGACTAGCGGGAGAAATAGGGGTTGGGAGACCCAGTACTTC; CDR3: CATSIRTSGRNRGWETQYF
D: .; V: TRBV4-1; size: .; J: TRBJ2-7; DNA: TGCGCCAGCAGCCAAGCTATTCGCGGCTACGAGCAGTACTTC; CDR3: CASSQAIRGYEQYF
D: .; V: TRBV27; size: few; J: TRBJ1-1; DNA: TGTGCCAGCAGTTTACGCGTTGATGGGGGCCCGATGAACACTGAAGCTTTCTTT; CDR3: CASSLRVDGGPMNTEAFF
D: TRBD1; V: TRBV27; size: .; J: TRBJ1-4; DNA: TGTGCCAGCAGAAAGGGCCAACAGGGGTATAATGAAAAACTGTTTTTT; CDR3: CASRKGQQGYNEKLFF
D: .; V: TRBV5-4; size: .; J: TRBJ1-2; DNA: TGTGCCAGCAGCTTGCGGACAGTATTTAACTATGGCTACACCTTC; CDR3: CASSLRTVFNYGYTF
D: TRBD1; V: TRBV29-1; size: .; J: TRBJ2-7; DNA: TGCAGCGTTGCCACCGCGACAGGGAAGGGCGAGCAGTACTTC; CDR3: CSVATATGKGEQYF
D: .; V: TRBV30; size: .; J: TRBJ1-2; DNA: TGTGCCTGGAGTGCGGGTGTCTATGGCTACACCTTC; CDR3: CAWSAGVYGYTF
D: .; V: TRBV6-1; size: .; J: TRBJ1-2; DNA: TGTGCCAGCAGTGGCGGGCGGCAGGTCGATCCCCTGGGCTACACCTTC; CDR3: CASSGGRQVDPLGYTF
D: .; V: TRBV5-3; size: .; J: TRBJ2-7; DNA: TGTGCCAGAAGCCCTCTACTAGTAACGTACGAGCAGTACTTC; CDR3: CARSPLLVTYEQYF
D: TRBD2; V: TRBV6-5; size: .; J: TRBJ2-1; DNA: TGTGCCAGCAGTTACCTAGCGGGAGGGCCGTGGAATGAGCAGTTCTTC; CDR3: CASSYLAGGPWNEQFF
D: .; V: TRBV27; size: .; J: TRBJ2-7; DNA: TGTGCCAGCAGTCCTAACTCCAGGGTCCTTTTTGATAACGAGCAGTACTTC; CDR3: CASSPNSRVLFDNEQYF
D: TRBD2; V: TRBV7-6; size: .; J: TRBJ2-5; DNA: TGTGCCAGCAGCTTAGCTTCGGGACTAGCGGGGGGACGGCGTGGAGAGACCCAGTACTTC; CDR3: CASSLASGLAGGRRGETQYF
D: TRBD2; V: TRBV4-1; size: .; J: TRBJ2-3; DNA: TGCGCCAGCAGCCAGCTAGCGGGAGGGCCGGGAGATACGCAGTATTTT; CDR3: CASSQLAGGPGDTQYF
D: .; V: TRBV30; size: .; J: TRBJ1-1; DNA: TGTGCCTGGTTCAGGGGAAACACTGAAGCTTTCTTT; CDR3: CAWFRGNTEAFF
D: TRBD1; V: TRBV11-2; size: .; J: TRBJ2-3; DNA: TGTGCCAGCAGCTTGCTACAGGGGAAGGGCACAGATACGCAGTATTTT; CDR3: CASSLLQGKGTDTQYF
D: TRBD2; V: TRBV4-2; size: .; J: TRBJ2-4; DNA: TGTGCCAGCAGCCAGGGACTAGCGTGGGGAGCAGCCAAAAACATTCAGTACTTC; CDR3: CASSQGLAWGAAKNIQYF
D: .; V: TRBV25-1; size: once; J: TRBJ2-7; DNA: TGTGCCAGCAGTGAATCCGGGACATCCGAGCAGTACTTC; CDR3: CASSESGTSEQYF
D: TRBD1; V: TRBV5-1; size: .; J: TRBJ1-1; DNA: TGCGCCAGCAGCATGGGGACAGGGGGTTTGAACACTGAAGCTTTCTTT; CDR3: CASSMGTGGLNTEAFF
D: TRBD2; V: TRBV25-1; size: .; J: TRBJ2-3; DNA: TGTGCCAGCAGTGAATACCTCCTAGCGGAGGACACAGATACGCAGTATTTT; CDR3: CASSEYLLAEDTDTQYF
D: .; V: TRBV6-5; size: .; J: TRBJ1-5; DNA: TGTGCCAGCAGTTACTCGAGGGGGGGAAGGCAGCCCCAGCATTTT; CDR3: CASSYSRGGRQPQHF
D: .; V: TRBV27; size: .; J: TRBJ2-7; DNA: TGTGCCAGCAGTTGGAACAGATACGAGCAGTACTTC; CDR3: CASSWNRYEQYF
D: .; V: TRBV27; size: once; J: TRBJ1-2; DNA: TGTGCCAGCAGACCCGGGATAAACTATGGCTACACCTTC; CDR3: CASRPGINYGYTF
D: TRBD1; V: TRBV6-5; size: .; J: TRBJ2-1; DNA: TGTGCCAGCAGTTCCGGGACAGGGGACTACAATGAGCAGTTCTTC; CDR3: CASSSGTGDYNEQFF
D: .; V: TRBV7-9; size: few; J: TRBJ2-4; DNA: TGTGCCAGCAGCTTCAGGGCCAAAAACATTCAGTACTTC; CDR3: CASSFRAKNIQYF
D: .; V: TRBV11-2; size: .; J: TRBJ2-2; DNA: TGTGCCAGCAGCTTAGTTCTATCCGGGGAGCTGTTTTTT; CDR3: CASSLVLSGELFF
D: .; V: TRBV6-5; size: once; J: TRBJ1-5; DNA: TGTGCCAGCAGCTCCTTACAGGGAGTTCAGCCCCAGCATTTT; CDR3: CASSSLQGVQPQHF